The entry below describes one TCR beta chain. In this sample, this clonotype turned up once. Its antigen remains undetermined. Base quality data are lacking; no much larger clone is found one base away. The donors were around 39 Caucasian individuals from Russia, aged roughly 6 to 100 years, who were systemically healthy. Around 10 milliliters of peripheral blood were collected from each donor into EDTA-treated Vacutainer tubes. Ficoll-Paque density-gradient centrifugation was used to isolate PBMCs, with at least 7 million per sample. Total RNA, at least 5 micrograms per sample, was extracted from PBMCs with Trizol reagent. Naive CD45RAhigh/CD27high T cell percentages were measured by flow cytometry on a PBMC aliquot from every donor. The CDR3 measures 13 amino acids from cysteine to phenylalanine. Only the CDR3 portion is preserved as DNA: 39 bases, with reading frame beginning at the first base. Trimmed from V: 6 bases; trimmed from J: 9 bases; junction bases lacking a gene match: 4. CDR1 is given as SGHVS and CDR2 as FQNEAQ, both from the germline V gene.

The sample belongs to a study of blood T cells in healthy people across ages (dated by TCRdb to the mid-2010s). Looking at the study overall: In model experiments, template switching captured about one uniquely barcoded TCR beta cDNA molecule for every two T cells. To track age-related changes in TCR beta repertoire diversity, the study relied on deep sequencing normalized with unique cDNA molecular identifiers. The donors were divided into four age groups: young (average around 17 years), middle-aged (approximately 42), aged (about 56) and long-lived (about 84). Donors of different ages were randomly distributed across sequencing lanes to avoid experimental bias. Using the same blood draw, the study looked at two additional independent replicas of 1 million unique cDNA reads for two donors, one aged 18 to 30 and the other aged 80 or older.

The full study reports these points: Observed TCR beta diversity per million T cells fell roughly linearly with age, and a significant reduction was already apparent by age about 38. Estimates of total diversity based on one million sequenced T cells were considered lower bounds and underestimates. Compared with the aged group, the long-lived group had more naive CD4+ T cells, fewer expanded clones and increased TCR diversity, a pattern suggesting age selection. Donor CMV infection status was unknown, potentially confounding age-related changes in expanded clonotypes. A strong correlation was found between observed TCR beta diversity and the percentage of naive T cells measured by flow cytometry. Since profiling was done on bulk unsorted PBMCs, naive and antigen-experienced compartments could not be conclusively compared.

Library method: 5' RACE. The instrument was an Illumina HiSeq 2500. A second roughly 6 to 12 cycle PCR used a sample-barcoded 5' primer and a J-beta primer mix. A unique molecular identifier was introduced onto each TCR beta cDNA molecule by a template-switch 5' adaptor carrying 12 random nucleotides. Each sample yielded at least 2.5 million CDR3-containing paired-end reads. First-strand cDNA was synthesized from all RNA with the Mint cDNA synthesis kit, primed by a TRBC-specific oligonucleotide. Following uracil-DNA glycosylase treatment, a first 18-cycle PCR with universal primers M1SS and BC2_uni_R was performed on all cDNA. The authors processed their data as follows. Normalization of each sample was performed by random selection of 1 million high-quality reads, each carrying a distinct molecular identifier. Reads sharing molecular identifiers were discarded rather than binned into consensus sequences. MiTCR, with a Q25 quality threshold and the strictest error-elimination algorithm, was used for CDR3 identification, clonotype clustering and error correction. A nonparametric unseen species model using Euler transformation provided a lower-bound estimate of total TCR beta diversity. TCRdb ran its own pipeline on the public reads, namely fastp trimming at Q25 and MiXCR clone calling, and kept in-frame beta chains. Entries are consolidated by CDR3 protein sequence, retaining the most common genes and DNA. TCRdb, rather than the study authors, made the V and J calls. In this sample the table shows approximately 850,000 distinct CDR3 sequences, roughly 50% of which occur a single time. The ten most abundant clones make up roughly 22% of the sample.

This TCR was recovered from a man aged 25-45 years in good health. Source material: blood. The V and J genes are TRBV7-8 and TRBJ2-1; 11 central bases correspond to TRBD2. The DNA is TGTGCCAGCAGACTAGGACTAGCGGGTGAGCAGTTCTTC. Translated, it gives CASRLGLAGEQFF.